This T cell receptor beta chain was found in a study of Ad26.COV2.S vaccination and SARS-CoV-2 variants. The study, taken as a whole, reports: Vaccinated and placebo-treated recipients had similar non-spike TCR breadth.

Produced via immunoSEQ multiplex PCR; TCRdb's table is partial and in-frame only. The data hold more than 300,000 clones, with 85% to 90% observed a single time. With respect to this clone: Its cognate antigen is unknown.

Treatment noted: about 20 received Ad26.COV2.S at low or high dose, single or two shots; roughly 5 received placebo; per-sample allocation not given. Sample collection was performed on day 63 after the first vaccine or placebo injection. The sample came from a Boston adult aged 18-55 years. Participants' vaccine, an Ad26 vector, delivered Wuhan-strain SARS-CoV-2 spike. The CDR3 extends over 13 amino acids. V dropped 7 bases and J dropped 1 base, with 10 bases sitting between them. CDR1 is SNHLY, CDR2 FYNNEI, per germline. Sample: peripheral blood, taken in a trial of Ad26.COV2.S vaccine versus placebo. This receptor was taken from a person between 18 and 65 years old who received the Ad26.COV2.S COVID-19 vaccine or a placebo. The J gene is TRBJ1-1, the V gene TRBV2, with D hard to call. The CDR3 nucleotides read TGTGCCAGCATGCGAACTTGGAACACTGAAGCTTTCTTT. Its translation is CASMRTWNTEAFF.